This T cell receptor beta chain appears in the sequencing data of a study of cytomegalovirus exposure and HLA in healthy donors (dated by TCRdb to the late 2010s). As for the study more broadly: According to an earlier analysis of 587 of the donors, about 179 million T cells yielded 117 million unique TCR beta sequences and less than 300 Gb of sequence data. An early release that covered some 630 HLA-typed donors contained about 300 gigabases of sequencing data and tens of millions of unique TCR sequences. Of the approximately 370 genotyped donors, approximately 80% were placed in the genetic ancestry cluster associated with self-reported Caucasian donors. The study aimed to test whether signatures of past pathogen exposure could be identified by cataloging public T cell receptors. The study used immunosequencing to profile the T cell repertoires of around 600 subjects and linked those repertoires to cytomegalovirus serostatus. Along with the approximately 700-subject first cohort, a separate validation cohort of roughly 110 different subjects was used. The study combined high-throughput TCR immunosequencing, statistical association of individual TCRs with disease status, and machine learning to predict cytomegalovirus infection status. In a later analysis, previously published TCR beta repertoires from 500 to 750 donors were re-analyzed and high-resolution HLA genotyping was added so that TCR occurrence patterns could be studied. Rather than drawing on any new phenotypic data, the later analysis identified candidate immune exposures from TCR beta sequences and the way those sequences occurred across donors. An earlier analysis of fewer than 700 of the donors applied high-throughput TCR beta sequencing to assess whether each TCR beta V gene segment acted as functional or pseudogenic. Donor age, sex, ethnicity and CMV serostatus were collected together with the repertoire data. Genome-wide SNP genotypes for about 60% of the roughly 670 donors were used in a later genetic analysis, which treated that subset as a discovery cohort. Every repertoire in the discovery cohort had been generated on one and the same sequencing platform. Both class I and class II loci were covered by HLA typing, at four-digit resolution. Typing coverage differed by locus: A, B, C, DRB1 and DQB1 were typed in about 629-630 donors, DQA1 in approximately 520, DPA1 in approximately 600, and DPB1 in 472. Roughly 5 DR-DQ haplotypes were handled as single units for association and clustering, since linkage in the cohort was strong. Among a few hundred genotyped donors of the cohort, an average of about 240,000 unique TCR beta nucleotide sequences were sequenced per donor, around 20% of them non-productive.

Remarks on this clone: There is no known antigen for this receptor. The input lacks base qualities; no much larger clone sits a single base away.

The research as a whole found: The classifier was reported to diagnose cytomegalovirus status with high specificity and sensitivity in both the original and validation cohorts. A further reported finding was that TCR beta sequences accurately predicted the HLA-A and HLA-B alleles for most subjects in the first cohort. A total of 164 TCR beta chains were listed by the study as associated with cytomegalovirus. CMV serostatus was the only immune exposure information available for the cohort. According to a later analysis, most CMV-associated TCR beta chains appeared to be HLA-restricted, and the HLA associations seemed to be driven largely by CMV exposure. Sequencing depth was assumed to be roughly uniform across donors in the presence/absence analyses, though that assumption may not hold. In a later analysis, HLA-associated TCR beta chains were found to be more clonally expanded and to have lower generation probabilities than equally common non-associated chains. Several of the top co-occurrence clusters appeared to be linked to parvovirus B19, influenza, CMV and Epstein-Barr virus, according to a later analysis. Because some donors lacked HLA typing at each locus, the association tests relied only on the typed subset. Three of the identified cytomegalovirus-associated TCR beta chains were confirmed in vitro to be specific for cytomegalovirus antigens. The authors suggested that the approach could potentially be generalized to other disease states and immunological phenotypes. An association between a missense DCLRE1C variant and V-gene and J-gene trimming of TCR beta chains was found in a later genetic analysis and replicated in an independent cohort. When HLA alleles, especially DR and DQ, strongly co-occurred, TCR associations were difficult to assign to individual alleles. Correlated functional status among segregating V segments might reflect linkage disequilibrium, but an unknown experimental factor could not be ruled out. Some IMGT-functional V segments, including TRBV6-2 and TRBV6-3, could not be distinguished by the 87-base-pair reads and were therefore excluded. In a later analysis, TCR association rates were found to vary across HLA loci, with the most associated TCRs seen for DRB1 alleles and the fewest for HLA-C alleles. At a false discovery rate of 0.05, a later analysis linked 16,951 TCR beta sequences to specific HLA alleles. According to a later genetic analysis, donors in an Asian-associated ancestry cluster had fewer N-insertions in productive TCRs than the approximately 700-donor mean. In an earlier analysis of more than 500 of the donors, most TCR beta V segments appeared in productive rearrangements about 87% or about 30% of the time, broadly matching IMGT annotations. The sequencing pipeline was judged likely to have produced a cluster of highly shared sequence variants as a technical artifact. Over 15 rarely observed V segments, including chromosome 9 orphons, were excluded from the earlier analysis of approximately 500 of the donors because counts were too low. Across donors, most TCR sequences were observed very rarely, whereas some public TCRs were present in many individuals. This cohort had only TCR beta chains sequenced, and the lack of alpha or paired-chain data limited which features could be detected.

The cohort was made up of approximately 700 healthy bone marrow donors. All cohort members were sampled while nominally healthy, although unrecorded immune exposures were likely present. The donor was CMV seropositive and belonged to the group of 250 to 300 seropositive cohort members. A peripheral blood sample was provided by each donor, and peripheral blood mononuclear cells were used for TCR beta sequencing. Genomic DNA extraction from the blood cell samples was performed with the Qiagen DNeasy Blood Extraction Kit. Looking up the germline V gene yields CDR1 SGHRS and CDR2 YFSETQ. The CDR3 covers 15 residues, taking in both the cysteine and the phenylalanine. Only the CDR3 part of the read is kept: 45 bases, read in frame from the first base. The germline V and J ends show losses of 4 bases and 6 bases respectively, and no gene match explains 9 bases of the junction. Library preparation was by the immunoSEQ multiplex PCR assay. For the multiplex PCR, a mixture combining 60 forward primers for TCR Vbeta segments and 13 reverse primers for TCR Jbeta segments was used. Amplification of the CDR3 region of rearranged TCR beta genes was performed with a multiplex PCR assay on genomic DNA. The amplified TCR beta libraries were sequenced on the Illumina HiSeq System as 87-base-pair reads. The study's own analysis went as follows. In a later analysis, some 80 million unique TCR beta chains were counted across the approximately 620 repertoires, and approximately 11 million of these chains were shared by at least two donors. To remove PCR and sequencing errors, raw reads were error-corrected and collapsed into unique sequences using a nearest-neighbor algorithm that merged closely related sequences. V, D and J gene segments were assigned by aligning CDR3 sequences to IMGT reference sequences. For a sequence to be retained, a match of at least six nucleotides to both a V gene segment and a J gene segment was required. Rearrangements were classified as productive when the CDR3 lacked stop codons and remained in frame with V and J, and all other rearrangements were classified as non-productive. Following IMGT convention, CDR3 was defined as the stretch from the second conserved V-encoded cysteine up to the conserved J-encoded phenylalanine. In an earlier analysis of around 570 of the donors, sequences lacking an unambiguous match to a single V gene segment were excluded. An earlier analysis of some 500 of the donors classified V segments as functional when productive rearrangements were above 56.7% and as segregating when the standard deviation between donors was above 5%. A statistical classification framework was developed to diagnose cytomegalovirus status using the catalog of TCR beta chain sequences. In a later analysis, V and J genes were assigned by comparing TCR nucleotide sequences against IMGT/GENE-DB human TR gene sequences. The TCRdist pipeline was used in a later analysis to assign CDR3 sequences and most-parsimonious VDJ recombination scenarios. In a later analysis, each TCR beta chain was defined by its CDR3 amino acid sequence together with its V-gene family, and reads lacking a unique V-gene family were excluded. A later analysis removed 592 highly shared, low-generation-probability nucleotide sequences to deal with suspected cross-contamination and a sequencing artifact. In a later analysis, a clonal expansion index for each public chain was calculated from normalized within-repertoire ranks of inferred template counts. In a later analysis, generation probabilities were computed using a VDJ recombination model fitted to out-of-frame rearrangements, and the results were checked against IGoR. Hypergeometric tests were used in a later analysis to score TCR-TCR, TCR-HLA and TCR-CMV co-occurrence, with a repertoire-size bias correction applied to the TCR pairs. False discovery rates were estimated in a later analysis by permuting HLA or CMV assignments 20 times. A later analysis grouped co-occurring TCRs with DBSCAN, adding TCRdist sequence similarity when clustering within HLA-allele-positive subsets. Repertoires with fewer than 30,000 or more than 120,000 public chains, plus five repertoires with anomalous nucleotide sharing, were excluded from co-occurrence clustering. TCRdb holds this immuneACCESS table with in-frame rearrangements only. Some clones are missing; in checked studies, unresolved V genes explain under half, and the rest has no known cause. V and J calls and clone size are those listed in that table; D and trimming were worked out from the DNA. Here the sample has about 160,000 clones; 79% occur a single time. Clones ranked in the top ten supply roughly 6% of the sample.

The sample consisted of PBMCs. This clonotype was obtained from a man aged 50 or older in good health and CMV-seropositive. This sequence uses TRBV5-1 and TRBJ2-7; 11 central bases correspond to TRBD2. The CDR3 has the sequence CASSALLAGESEQYF. The nucleotide sequence is given as TGCGCCAGCAGCGCTTTACTAGCGGGAGAATCCGAGCAGTACTTC.